One and the same sample provided the 31 T cell receptor beta chains below, sequenced in a study of a mutant IDH1 vaccine in newly diagnosed glioma. Regarding time point: baseline, week 1 (first vaccination visit). Treatment specified: pre-vaccination baseline after standard-of-care therapy. Libraries were prepared by immunoSEQ multiplex PCR; TCRdb keeps only in-frame clonotypes and omits some of them. This sample has 30,000 or so clones, with over 70% found just once. The sequencing used PBMCs, collected from a glioma patient treated with radiotherapy, temozolomide or both. These receptors all stem from a man aged 25-45 years with glioma.

This clone was detected only a few times. The chain joins TRBV4-1 to TRBJ2-1; 7 nucleotides match TRBD2. The CDR3 length is 15 residues. Germline values: CDR1 MGHRA, CDR2 YSYEKL. The junction had 6 bases not matched to a gene; V was cut back by 6 bases and J by 1 base. CDR3 DNA: TGCGCCAGCAGTCAGCGGGATGTGTCCTACAATGAGCAGTTCTTC. This codes for CASSQRDVSYNEQFF.

This clone was seen more than once but under ten times. The chain carries TRBV7-9 and TRBJ1-5; D perhaps matches TRBD1 (6 bases). The V end lost 7 bases, the J end lost 4 bases, and 14 bases lay between the germline ends. This CDR3 has 14 residues. The germline gives CDR1 SEHNR, CDR2 FQNEAQ (reference sequence). CDR3 residues: CASTGGQDNQPQHF. DNA of the CDR3: TGTGCCAGCACCGGGGGACAAGATAATCAGCCCCAGCATTTT. The entire variable domain, with the rest obtained from reference TRBV7-9 and TRBJ1-5, is as follows: DTGVSQNPRHKITKRGQNVTFRCDPISEHNRLYWYRQTLGQGPEFLTYFQNEAQLEKSRLLSDRFSAERPKGSFSTLEIQRTEQGDSAMYLCASTGGQDNQPQHFGDGTRLSIL.

The V gene is TRBV28, the J gene TRBJ2-7; 12 bases line up with TRBD2. The CDR3 spans 15 residues. The germline V gene has CDR1 MDHEN and CDR2 SYDVKM. Losses at the gene ends were 5 bases for V and 1 base for J; bases not matched to a gene: 3. The CDR3: CASSPSGRGSYEQYF. CDR3 nucleotides: TGTGCCAGCAGTCCTAGCGGGAGGGGGTCCTACGAGCAGTACTTC.

The rearrangement joins TRBV7-8 to TRBJ2-1; D may be TRBD2 (5 bases). Deletions cut 2 bases from V and 0 bases from J, with 8 bases between. The CDR3 consists of 15 residues. Germline V gene sequence: CDR1 SGHVS, CDR2 FQNEAQ. The CDR3 DNA is TGTGCCAGCAGCTTACGGGGAAGCTCCTACAATGAGCAGTTCTTC. It is translated as CASSLRGSSYNEQFF.

The genes are TRBV27 and TRBJ2-7, with 8 bases that match TRBD1. Looked up from germline, CDR1 is MNHEY and CDR2 is SMNVEV (reference sequence). The CDR3 totals 14 residues. The junction had 8 bases not matched to a gene; V was cut back by 5 bases and J by 5 bases. CDR3 in amino acids: CASSPQDRVHEQYF. The CDR3 DNA sequence: TGTGCCAGCAGTCCCCAGGACAGGGTCCACGAGCAGTACTTC.

The chain joins TRBV5-6 to TRBJ2-7; a weak D match, TRBD1 (6 bases). CDR3 length equals 15 residues. V was cut by 0 bases and J by 0 bases, with 10 bases left in between. Germline values: CDR1 SGHDT, CDR2 YYEEEE. The CDR3 loop reads CASSLVGAVSYEQYF. The CDR3 coding sequence is TGTGCCAGCAGCTTGGTGGGGGCCGTCTCCTACGAGCAGTACTTC. The full variable domain, with the rest looked up from reference TRBV5-6 and TRBJ2-7, is DAGVTQSPTHLIKTRGQQVTLRCSPKSGHDTVSWYQQALGQGPQFIFQYYEEEERQRGNFPDRFSGHQFPNYSSELNVNALLLGDSALYLCASSLVGAVSYEQYFGPGTRLTVT.

The table lists this clone with a count of one. The chain has TRBV18 and TRBJ2-2, with 9 nucleotides matching TRBD2. J gave up 1 base and V 2 bases, and 2 bases lay outside the gene matches. Germline CDR1 and CDR2: KGHSH and LQKENI. The CDR3 is 16 residues long. The CDR3 sequence: CASSPMTSGNTGELFF. DNA of the CDR3: TGTGCCAGCTCACCAATGACTAGCGGGAACACCGGGGAGCTGTTTTTT.

This clone occurred a few times. The V gene is TRBV5-1, the J gene TRBJ1-1; D uncertain. Germline V gives CDR1 SGHRS, CDR2 YFSETQ. Trimming removed 1 base at V and 3 bases at J, with 7 bases between. The CDR3 covers 13 residues. This CDR3 reads CASSLKVDTEAFF. The CDR3 DNA reads TGCGCCAGCAGCTTGAAGGTAGACACTGAAGCTTTCTTT. The variable domain in full, completed from reference TRBV5-1 and TRBJ1-1, reads KAGVTQTPRYLIKTRGQQVTLSCSPISGHRSVSWYQQTPGQGLQFLFEYFSETQRNKGNFPGRFSGRQFSNSRSEMNVSTLELGDSALYLCASSLKVDTEAFFGQGTRLTVV.

The chain uses TRBV28 and TRBJ2-6; D is unresolved. Germline CDR1 is MDHEN and CDR2 is SYDVKM. The CDR3 runs 12 residues. V was pared by 6 bases and J by 4 bases, with 4 bases between. The CDR3 protein is CASRWGANVLTF. CDR3 in DNA: TGTGCCAGCAGGTGGGGGGCCAACGTCCTGACTTTC.

V usage is TRBV10-3 and J usage is TRBJ1-1; D is ambiguous. The CDR3 covers 15 residues. Trimming stripped 0 bases from V and 3 bases from J, with 11 bases between. Per germline, CDR1 ENHRY and CDR2 SYGVKD. The CDR3 bases are TGTGCCATCAGTGAGTCGGGAGGGTCGGACACTGAAGCTTTCTTT. Translating it yields CAISESGGSDTEAFF.

This rearrangement joins TRBV5-4 to TRBJ2-1; D not resolved. Germline V gene data show CDR1 as SGHNT and CDR2 as YYREEE (reference sequence). This CDR3 contains 11 residues. V was clipped by 5 bases and J by 4 bases, with 4 bases between them. Written as DNA, the CDR3 is TGTGCCAGCAGGGAGTACAATGAGCAGTTCTTC. It translates to CASREYNEQFF.

The V gene is TRBV30, the J gene TRBJ2-7; unclear D gene. Trimming took 2 bases from V and 6 from J, leaving 8 bases between them. Looked up from germline, CDR1 is GTSNPN and CDR2 is SVGIG (reference sequence). CDR3 length equals 11 residues. The CDR3 DNA sequence: TGTGCCTGGAGTACGACCGTCGAGCAGTACTTC. As protein: CAWSTTVEQYF.

The chain recombines TRBV5-6 with TRBJ2-1; 8 bases are a match to TRBD1. The CDR3 contains 11 residues. J gave up 10 bases and V 4 bases, and 1 base lay outside the gene matches. CDR1 is SGHDT, CDR2 YYEEEE, per germline. The DNA for the CDR3 is TGTGCCAGCAGCAGGACAGGGGAGCAGTTCTTC. Its protein product is CASSRTGEQFF.

As concerns this clone: The sample has other DNA sequences that encode this CDR3 too. The V and J genes are TRBV13 and TRBJ2-3, with a weak D call TRBD2 (5 bases). The germline V and J ends were trimmed by 0 bases and 6 bases, with 7 bases remaining between them. Germline loops: CDR1 PRHDT, CDR2 FYEKMQ (reference sequence). The length of the CDR3 is 13 residues. In DNA, the CDR3 is TGTGCCAGCAGCTTAGGCCGCGGGGATACGCAGTATTTT. It specifies CASSLGRGDTQYF.

The chain joins TRBV11-1 to TRBJ1-2; a possible D gene is TRBD1 (6 bases). This CDR3 spans 14 amino acids. V shed 5 bases and J shed 5 bases, with 15 bases lying between them. Germline assignment: CDR1 SGHAT and CDR2 FQDESV (reference sequence). The DNA for the CDR3 is TGTGCCAGCAGCGATAGTGACAGGCCATATGGCTACACCTTC. Translating it yields CASSDSDRPYGYTF.

This clone was observed a few times. The chain has TRBV5-6 and TRBJ1-1; maybe TRBD1 (5 bases). This CDR3 spans 11 amino acids. In germline, CDR1 is SGHDT, CDR2 YYEEEE. The V and J ends lost 2 bases and 11 bases respectively, with 10 bases between them. CDR3: CASSFAGLAFF. CDR3 DNA: TGTGCCAGCAGCTTCGCAGGGCTGGCTTTCTTT. Full variable domain (outside the CDR3, taken from reference TRBV5-6 and TRBJ1-1): DAGVTQSPTHLIKTRGQQVTLRCSPKSGHDTVSWYQQALGQGPQFIFQYYEEEERQRGNFPDRFSGHQFPNYSSELNVNALLLGDSALYLCASSFAGLAFFGQGTRLTVV.

This chain uses TRBV13 with TRBJ2-7; unclear D gene. Germline V gives CDR1 PRHDT, CDR2 FYEKMQ (reference sequence). This CDR3 has 14 amino acids. V dropped 0 bases and J dropped 2 bases, with 8 bases sitting between them. The CDR3 protein is CASSLGGRPYEQYF. The CDR3 coding sequence is TGTGCCAGCAGCTTAGGAGGCAGGCCCTACGAGCAGTACTTC. Using reference TRBV13 and TRBJ2-7 for the parts outside the CDR3, the full variable domain is AAGVIQSPRHLIKEKRETATLKCYPIPRHDTVYWYQQGPGQDPQFLISFYEKMQSDKGSIPDRFSAQQFSDYHSELNMSSLELGDSALYFCASSLGGRPYEQYFGPGTRLTVT.

This clone was seen a single time. The rearrangement links TRBV5-1 to TRBJ2-5, with 8 bases aligning to TRBD2. The CDR3 loop spans 15 amino acids. V dropped 4 bases and J dropped 0; count of bases not matched to a gene: 5. The germline CDR1 and CDR2 sequences are SGHRS and YFSETQ. For the CDR3, the DNA is TGCGCCAGCAGCCCGGGGGGGACAAACCAAGAGACCCAGTACTTC. Amino acids: CASSPGGTNQETQYF.

This chain connects TRBV4-2 to TRBJ2-7; 16 bases fit TRBD2. With 0 bases clipped from V and 3 bases from J, the junction kept 8 bases outside the gene matches. Germline V gives CDR1 LGHNA, CDR2 YNFKEQ. This CDR3 is built from 19 residues. This chain's CDR3 is CASSQDLGTSGRDYYEQYF. DNA of the CDR3: TGTGCCAGCAGCCAAGATTTAGGGACTAGCGGGAGGGATTACTACGAGCAGTACTTC.

This sequence joins TRBV19 and TRBJ1-4; D is possibly TRBD1 (5 bases). The germline CDR1 and CDR2 sequences are LNHDA and SQIVND (reference sequence). CDR3 size: 13 residues. The V end was cut by 3 bases, the J end by 8 bases, with 10 bases between. The chain's CDR3 is CASSIGRGEKLFF. The CDR3 nucleotides read TGTGCCAGTAGTATCGGAAGGGGCGAAAAACTGTTTTTT.

With regard to this clone: This CDR3 is also generated by other DNA sequences in the sample. This rearrangement joins TRBV6-6 to TRBJ1-1; D uncertain. CDR1 and CDR2 from the germline V gene are MNHNY and SVGAGI (reference sequence). Trimming left V 4 bases short and J 3 bases short, with 15 bases between. The CDR3 sequence is 15 residues long. CDR3 sequence (DNA): TGTGCCAGCAGTTCACGGCGGGCAGAAGACACTGAAGCTTTCTTT. Amino acids: CASSSRRAEDTEAFF.

The chain combines TRBV19 with TRBJ1-2; D ambiguous. The CDR3 has 14 residues. Trimming pared 3 bases from V and 1 base from J, leaving 9 bases between. Germline V CDR1 and CDR2: LNHDA, SQIVND (reference sequence). The CDR3 DNA reads TGTGCCAGTAGTATCTCGAGAAATAACTATGGCTACACCTTC. Its protein product is CASSISRNNYGYTF.

The chain is built from TRBV30 and TRBJ2-1, with TRBD2 as a possible D gene (6 bases). The CDR3 is made up of 13 amino acids. The V end was cut by 1 base, the J end by 6 bases, with 10 bases between. Germline V gene data show CDR1 as GTSNPN and CDR2 as SVGIG (reference sequence). CDR3 coding DNA: TGTGCCTGGAGTGAGGCGGGGCGCAATGAGCAGTTCTTC. It translates to CAWSEAGRNEQFF.

The chain joins TRBV6-5 to TRBJ1-5, with D unresolved. Germline CDR1 reads MNHEY; CDR2 reads SVGAGI. Trimming took 0 bases from V and 6 from J, leaving 12 bases between them. This CDR3 has 15 amino acids. The CDR3 reads CASSYSGERFQPQHF. CDR3 bases: TGTGCCAGCAGTTACTCCGGGGAGCGCTTTCAGCCCCAGCATTTT.

V gene TRBV6-1 combines with J gene TRBJ1-2; 7 bases align to TRBD1. CDR1 and CDR2 (germline): MNHNS, SASEGT. This CDR3 has 15 residues. V gave up 2 bases and J gave up 6 bases; unmatched junction bases: 9. Written as DNA, the CDR3 is TGTGCCAGCAGTGAAAACAGGGGAGGGTTTGATGGCTACACCTTC. It codes for CASSENRGGFDGYTF.

The chain recombines TRBV27 with TRBJ2-2; 10 nucleotides agree with TRBD1. The germline gives CDR1 MNHEY, CDR2 SMNVEV (reference sequence). Losses at the gene ends were 4 bases for V and 2 bases for J; bases not matched to a gene: 13. The CDR3 consists of 19 residues. The CDR3 protein is CASSSTGGSQFSNTGELFF. The CDR3 DNA reads TGTGCCAGCAGTTCGACAGGGGGCTCACAATTTTCAAACACCGGGGAGCTGTTTTTT.

The rearrangement links TRBV5-5 to TRBJ1-2; TRBD1 is a possible D gene (5 bases). Looked up from germline, CDR1 is SGHKS and CDR2 is YYEKEE (reference sequence). CDR3 length: 16 residues. V lost 4 bases, J lost 4 bases, and 20 bases lay in between. The CDR3 DNA follows: TGTGCCAGCAGCACCTTGAATCGGGGGAAGAGCTATGGCTACACCTTC. Amino acid sequence: CASSTLNRGKSYGYTF. Based on the CDR3 plus reference TRBV5-5 and TRBJ1-2, the full variable domain is DAGVTQSPTHLIKTRGQQVTLRCSPISGHKSVSWYQQVLGQGPQFIFQYYEKEERGRGNFPDRFSARQFPNYSSELNVNALLLGDSALYLCASSTLNRGKSYGYTFGSGTRLTVV.

V and J are TRBV7-3 and TRBJ1-1, with D possibly matching TRBD1 (5 bases). The CDR3 is 14 amino acids. With 5 bases removed from V and 4 bases from J, the gap between germline ends came to 14 bases. The germline CDR1 and CDR2 sequences are SGHTA and FQGTGA. CDR3 amino acids: CASSVGAPPTEAFF. CDR3 DNA: TGTGCCAGCAGCGTTGGGGCCCCTCCCACTGAAGCTTTCTTT.

The V gene is TRBV13, the J gene TRBJ2-3; 9 bases match TRBD1. V lost 2 bases, J lost 4 bases, and 4 bases stayed unmatched. Per germline, CDR1 PRHDT and CDR2 FYEKMQ (reference sequence). This CDR3 has 15 amino acids. CDR3 sequence: CASSLPGTGPDTQYF. The CDR3 DNA reads TGTGCCAGCAGCTTACCCGGGACAGGGCCAGATACGCAGTATTTT.

This clone was counted only a few times. The chain recombines TRBV10-2 with TRBJ1-2; 9 nucleotides match TRBD1. The CDR3 extends over 14 amino acids. CDR1 is WSHSY and CDR2 is SAAADI in the germline V gene. The ends lost 2 bases at V and 6 bases at J; junction bases unmatched: 4. As DNA, the CDR3 is TGCGCCAGCAGTGAGACGGGGACAGGGAATGGCTACACCTTC. It encodes CASSETGTGNGYTF.

This clone was counted a few times. V and J are TRBV30 and TRBJ1-3; unclear D gene. Trimming left V 4 bases short and J 7 bases short, with 8 bases between. The CDR3 has 11 amino acids. CDR1 is GTSNPN and CDR2 is SVGIG in the germline V gene (reference sequence). DNA for the CDR3: TGTGCCTGGAACCAAGATAACACCATATATTTT. Protein: CAWNQDNTIYF.